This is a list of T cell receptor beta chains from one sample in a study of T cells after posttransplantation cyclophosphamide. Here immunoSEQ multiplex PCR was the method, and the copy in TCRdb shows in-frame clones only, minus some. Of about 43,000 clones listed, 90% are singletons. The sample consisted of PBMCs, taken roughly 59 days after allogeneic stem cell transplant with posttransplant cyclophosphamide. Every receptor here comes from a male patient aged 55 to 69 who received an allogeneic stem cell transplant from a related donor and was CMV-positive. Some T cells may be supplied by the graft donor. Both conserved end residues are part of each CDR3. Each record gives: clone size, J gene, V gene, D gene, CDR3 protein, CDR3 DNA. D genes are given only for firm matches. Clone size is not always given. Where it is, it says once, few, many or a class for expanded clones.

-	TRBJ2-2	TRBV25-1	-	CATAALANTGELFF	TGTGCCACCGCCGCACTAGCGAACACCGGGGAGCTGTTTTTT
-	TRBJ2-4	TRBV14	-	CASSQERRPPLDIQYF	TGTGCCAGCAGCCAAGAACGGCGGCCGCCTTTGGACATTCAGTACTTC
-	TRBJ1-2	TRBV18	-	CASSPREAYGYTF	TGTGCCAGCTCACCACGTGAAGCCTATGGCTACACCTTC
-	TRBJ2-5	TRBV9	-	CASSVGTEETQYF	TGTGCCAGCAGCGTCGGGACTGAAGAGACCCAGTACTTC
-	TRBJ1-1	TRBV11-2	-	CASSLSIGGEAFF	TGTGCCAGCAGCTTATCCATCGGAGGGGAAGCTTTCTTT
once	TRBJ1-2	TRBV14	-	CASSRNGRAINYGYTF	TGTGCCAGCAGCCGAAACGGCAGGGCCATTAACTATGGCTACACCTTC
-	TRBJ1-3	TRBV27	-	CASSLQRGNTIYF	TGTGCCAGCAGTTTACAACGGGGAAACACCATATATTTT
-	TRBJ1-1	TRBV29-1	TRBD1	CSGTDRGHTEAFF	TGCAGCGGTACAGACAGGGGACACACTGAAGCTTTCTTT
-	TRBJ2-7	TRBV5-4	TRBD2	CASSREGGDEQYF	TGTGCCAGCAGCCGGGAGGGGGGCGACGAGCAGTACTTC
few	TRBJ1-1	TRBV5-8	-	CASSLPGNKNTEAFF	TGTGCCAGCAGCTTGCCGGGGAACAAAAACACTGAAGCTTTCTTT
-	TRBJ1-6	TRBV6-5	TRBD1	CASSWTGPRSPLHF	TGTGCCAGCAGTTGGACAGGGCCCCGGTCACCCCTCCACTTT
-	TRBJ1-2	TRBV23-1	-	CASSHLLYGYTF	TGCGCCAGCAGTCACCTACTCTATGGCTACACCTTC
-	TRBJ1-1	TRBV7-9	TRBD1	CASSFNAGGTEAFF	TGTGCCAGCAGCTTTAACGCAGGGGGCACTGAAGCTTTCTTT
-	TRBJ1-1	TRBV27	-	CASSPRRAVNTEAFF	TGTGCCAGCAGTCCGAGGCGTGCGGTGAACACTGAAGCTTTCTTT
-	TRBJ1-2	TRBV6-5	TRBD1	CASSTTGMNYGYTF	TGTGCCAGCAGTACGACAGGGATGAACTATGGCTACACCTTC
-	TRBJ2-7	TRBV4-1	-	CASSQVPDSYEQYF	TGCGCCAGCAGCCAAGTTCCGGACAGCTACGAGCAGTACTTC
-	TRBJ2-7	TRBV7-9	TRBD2	CASSSAGLAGAMDEQYF	TGTGCCAGCAGCTCCGCGGGACTAGCGGGGGCCATGGACGAGCAGTACTTC
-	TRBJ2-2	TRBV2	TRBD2	CASSRRGIGELFF	TGTGCCAGCAGCCGGCGGGGGATCGGGGAGCTGTTTTTT
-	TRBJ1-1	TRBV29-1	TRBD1	CSVQQGAGGTEAFF	TGCAGCGTCCAGCAGGGGGCCGGGGGCACTGAAGCTTTCTTT
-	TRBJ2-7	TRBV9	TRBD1	CASSVEGTGRNYEQYF	TGTGCCAGCAGCGTAGAAGGGACAGGGAGGAACTACGAGCAGTACTTC
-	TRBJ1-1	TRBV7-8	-	CASSLALEPEAFF	TGTGCCAGCAGCTTAGCGTTGGAGCCTGAAGCTTTCTTT
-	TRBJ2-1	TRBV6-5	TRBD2	CATGGGEDEQFF	TGTGCCACCGGGGGGGGCGAGGATGAGCAGTTCTTC
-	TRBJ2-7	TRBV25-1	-	CASRDTPYEQYF	TGTGCCAGCAGGGACACCCCCTACGAGCAGTACTTC
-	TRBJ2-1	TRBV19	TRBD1	CASAPGQGASVEQFF	TGTGCCAGCGCTCCGGGACAGGGGGCATCAGTTGAGCAGTTCTTC
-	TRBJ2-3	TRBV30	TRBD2	CAWSVAGLRGDTQYF	TGTGCCTGGAGTGTAGCGGGGCTACGTGGAGATACGCAGTATTTT
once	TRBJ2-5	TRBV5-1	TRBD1	CASSSGQGFRETQYF	TGCGCCAGCAGCTCGGGACAGGGGTTTCGGGAGACCCAGTACTTC
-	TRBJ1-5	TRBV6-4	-	CASSAGGASNQPQHF	TGTGCCAGCAGTGCTGGGGGCGCGAGCAATCAGCCCCAGCATTTT
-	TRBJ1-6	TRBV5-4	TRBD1	CASSLFPGQGGPLHF	TGTGCCAGCAGCTTGTTTCCGGGACAGGGTGGTCCCCTCCACTTT
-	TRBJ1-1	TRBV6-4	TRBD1	CASSQTGGSEAFF	TGTGCCAGCAGTCAGACAGGGGGCTCTGAAGCTTTCTTT
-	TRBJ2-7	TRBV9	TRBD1	CASSATGEFSYEQYF	TGTGCCAGCAGCGCGACAGGGGAGTTCTCCTACGAGCAGTACTTC
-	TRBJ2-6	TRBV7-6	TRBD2	CASSLEAAGGPSGANVLTF	TGTGCCAGCAGCTTAGAAGCAGCGGGGGGGCCTTCTGGGGCCAACGTCCTGACTTTC
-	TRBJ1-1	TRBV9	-	CASSPRPDTEAFF	TGTGCCAGCAGCCCTAGGCCCGACACTGAAGCTTTCTTT
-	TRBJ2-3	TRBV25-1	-	CASRQGLLLDTQYF	TGTGCCAGCAGGCAGGGGCTCCTATTGGATACGCAGTATTTT
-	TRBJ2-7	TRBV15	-	CATSRDQGGPYEQYF	TGTGCCACCAGCAGAGATCAAGGAGGTCCCTACGAGCAGTACTTC
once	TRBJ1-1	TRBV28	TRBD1	CASSGTGVEPEAFF	TGTGCCAGCAGTGGGACAGGGGTCGAGCCTGAAGCTTTCTTT
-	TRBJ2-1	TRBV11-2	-	CASSPEAGTYNEQFF	TGTGCCAGCAGCCCCGAGGCAGGGACCTACAATGAGCAGTTCTTC
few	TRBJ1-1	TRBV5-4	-	CASSQDGLWAFF	TGTGCCAGCAGCCAGGATGGACTGTGGGCTTTCTTT